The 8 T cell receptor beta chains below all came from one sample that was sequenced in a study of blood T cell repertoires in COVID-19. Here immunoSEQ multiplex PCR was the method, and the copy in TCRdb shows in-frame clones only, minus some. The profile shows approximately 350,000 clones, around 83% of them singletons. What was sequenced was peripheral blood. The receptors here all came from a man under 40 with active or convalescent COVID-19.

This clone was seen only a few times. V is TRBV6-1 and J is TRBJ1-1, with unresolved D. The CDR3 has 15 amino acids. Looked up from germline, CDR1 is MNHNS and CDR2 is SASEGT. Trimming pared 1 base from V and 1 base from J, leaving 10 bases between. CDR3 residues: CASSEVWAGNTEAFF. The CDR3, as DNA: TGTGCCAGCAGTGAAGTTTGGGCAGGGAACACTGAAGCTTTCTTT.

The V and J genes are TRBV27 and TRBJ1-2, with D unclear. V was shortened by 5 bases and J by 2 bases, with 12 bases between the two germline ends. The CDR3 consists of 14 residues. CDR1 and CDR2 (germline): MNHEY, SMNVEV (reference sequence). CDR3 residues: CASSPGRNNYGYTF. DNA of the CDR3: TGTGCCAGCAGTCCCGGGAGAAACAACTATGGCTACACCTTC.

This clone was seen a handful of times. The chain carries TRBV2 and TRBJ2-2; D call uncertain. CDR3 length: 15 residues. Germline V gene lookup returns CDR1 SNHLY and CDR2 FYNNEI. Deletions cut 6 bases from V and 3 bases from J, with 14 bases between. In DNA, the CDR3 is TGTGCCAGCAGCCTGACTCGTAGTGACACCGGGGAGCTGTTTTTT. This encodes CASSLTRSDTGELFF.

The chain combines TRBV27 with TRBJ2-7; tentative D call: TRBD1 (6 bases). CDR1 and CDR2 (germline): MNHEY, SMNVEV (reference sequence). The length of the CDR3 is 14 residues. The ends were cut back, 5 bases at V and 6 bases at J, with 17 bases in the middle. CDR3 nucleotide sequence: TGTGCCAGCAGTCCCCGGGACACTTCATCCGAGCAGTACTTC. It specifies CASSPRDTSSEQYF.

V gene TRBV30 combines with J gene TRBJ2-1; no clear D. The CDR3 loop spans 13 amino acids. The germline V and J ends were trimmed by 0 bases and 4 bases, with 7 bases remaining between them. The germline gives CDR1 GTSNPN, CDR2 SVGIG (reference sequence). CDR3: CAWSVGRYNEQFF. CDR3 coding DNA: TGTGCCTGGAGTGTAGGCAGGTACAATGAGCAGTTCTTC.

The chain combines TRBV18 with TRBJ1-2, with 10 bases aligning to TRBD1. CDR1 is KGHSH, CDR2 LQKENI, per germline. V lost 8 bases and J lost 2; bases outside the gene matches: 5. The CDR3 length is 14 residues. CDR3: CASTPGQGNYGYTF. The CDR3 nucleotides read TGTGCCAGCACTCCGGGACAGGGGAACTATGGCTACACCTTC.

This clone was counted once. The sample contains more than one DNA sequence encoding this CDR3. CDR3 in DNA: TGTGCCAGCAGTTCACAGGGCTATGGCTACACCTTC. As protein: CASSSQGYGYTF. The chain employs TRBV6-5 and TRBJ1-2; D may be TRBD1 (6 bases). Germline CDR1 MNHEY, CDR2 SVGAGI. Trimming shortened V by 4 bases and J by 4 bases, and 7 bases separated the two germline ends. The length of the CDR3 is 12 residues.

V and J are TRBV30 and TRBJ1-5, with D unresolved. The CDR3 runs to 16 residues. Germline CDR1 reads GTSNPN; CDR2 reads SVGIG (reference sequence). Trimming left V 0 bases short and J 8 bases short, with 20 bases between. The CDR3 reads CAWSVGIGLGGEPQHF. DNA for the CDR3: TGTGCCTGGAGTGTAGGGATAGGGCTGGGAGGAGAGCCCCAGCATTTT.